This T cell receptor (beta chain) was sequenced in a study of T cell responses to AZD1222 COVID-19 vaccine. Clones were sequenced by immunoSEQ multiplex PCR, and TCRdb holds only the in-frame ones, with some missing. Among 140,000 to 150,000 clones listed, 90% to 95% were seen once. Findings and limits, study-wide: Along spike, vaccine-associated CD4 TCRs were found throughout, with dominance at 160-218 and 743-854.

This clone appeared a single time. Its antigen is unidentified. At one of its ends the junction is not consistent with the germline gene, which may arise from a read error. The germline gives CDR1 SGHDN, CDR2 FVKESK. The length of the CDR3 is 13 residues. This clonotype originated in an adult in good health. This chain joins TRBV14 and TRBJ1-6; a possible D gene is TRBD1 (6 bases). The sequenced sample was peripheral blood, obtained on day 0 of MenACWY control vaccination. CDR3 bases: TGTGCCAGCAGTCAAGTCAGGGGATCACCCCTCCACTTT. Translation gives CASSQVRGSPLHF.